These 23 T cell receptor beta chains were all obtained from the same sample, sequenced in a study of blood T cells in healthy people across ages. A second PCR of 7 to 11 cycles used a sample-barcoded 5' primer and a J-beta primer mix. One entry per CDR3 protein results from TCRdb running MiXCR on the 5' RACE reads. The data contain 1.5 million or so distinct CDR3 sequences, approximately 40% of them singletons. The sequencing sample was made of blood. Receptor source: a woman aged 18-29 years in good health.

J is TRBJ2-4 and V is TRBV24-1; 9 bases line up with TRBD1. The closer fit of TRBJ2-7 to the DNA end suggests the J call may be wrong. The germline V gene encodes CDR1 KGHDR and CDR2 SFDVKD. This CDR3 contains 16 residues. The CDR3 protein is CATSDPRTGERGEQYF. CDR3 DNA sequence: TGTGCCACCAGTGATCCCAGGACAGGGGAAAGGGGCGAGCAGTACTTC.

This clonotype was found a few times. The rearrangement uses TRBV21-1 and TRBJ2-3; no DNA check was done on the table's D call, TRBD2. TRBV21-1 is classified as a pseudogene. CDR3 length: 16 amino acids. This CDR3 reads CASSKALGLAVYTQYF. CDR3 DNA sequence: TGTGCCAGCAGCAAAGCGCTAGGACTAGCGGTTTATACGCAGTATTTT.

A note on this clonotype: One end of the junction does not line up with germline, which may come from a read error. The rearrangement joins TRBV20-1 to TRBJ2-5; D is unresolved. Germline CDR1 DFQATT, CDR2 SNEGSKA (reference sequence). There are 12 residues in the CDR3. The CDR3 spells CSAPTLQETRYF. The CDR3 DNA is TGCAGTGCCCCCACTCTGCAAGAGACCCGGTACTTC.

This clonotype was detected a few times. The chain links TRBV6-4 to TRBJ1-2; D remains ambiguous. Germline values: CDR1 MRHNA, CDR2 SNTAGT. CDR3 length: 14 amino acids. The germline V and J ends were trimmed by 10 bases and 8 bases, with 23 bases remaining between them. The CDR3 spells CATPAGASSVGYTF. DNA of the CDR3: TGTGCCACCCCAGCCGGAGCCTCCTCAGTGGGCTACACCTTC.

The rearrangement links TRBV25-1 to TRBJ1-3; no clear D gene. The ends were cut back, 3 bases at V and 3 bases at J, with 6 bases in the middle. This CDR3 is 13 amino acids long. CDR1 MGHDK and CDR2 SYGVNS come from the germline V gene. CDR3 amino acids: CASSDLGGNTIYF. CDR3 sequence (DNA): TGTGCCAGCAGTGATCTGGGTGGAAACACCATATATTTT.

The chain carries TRBV11-3 and TRBJ2-5; 10 bases match TRBD1. Matching the DNA end better, TRBJ2-7 makes the J call doubtful. CDR3 length equals 14 residues. Germline V gives CDR1 SGHNT, CDR2 YENEEA. CDR3 DNA sequence: TGTGCCAGCAGATTGGACAGGGGGACAGGCGAGCAGTACTTC. Translation gives CASRLDRGTGEQYF.

The rearrangement uses TRBV20-1 and TRBJ2-1, with 13 bases matching TRBD2. This CDR3 is 24 amino acids long. V shed 1 base, J shed 5 bases, and the junction held 29 bases outside the gene matches. CDR1 and CDR2 (germline): DFQATT, SNEGSKA (reference sequence). The CDR3 region has the DNA TGCAGTGCTAGAGTAATAAGAACAAATACTTCGACGACTAGCGGGAGGTCTCGGGACAATGAGCAGTTCTTC. As protein: CSARVIRTNTSTTSGRSRDNEQFF.

The V gene is TRBV3-1, the J gene TRBJ2-1, with D possibly being TRBD1 (5 bases). V lost 3 bases and J lost 2, with 14 bases in between. The V gene's germline CDR1 is LGHDT and CDR2 YNNKEL (reference sequence). The CDR3 sequence is 16 residues long. The CDR3 loop is CASSQGQTVPYNEQFF. As DNA, the CDR3 is TGTGCCAGCAGCCAGGGGCAGACCGTTCCCTACAATGAGCAGTTCTTC.

This clonotype has just a few counts. The chain uses TRBV7-2 and TRBJ2-5; the match to TRBD2 covers 9 bases. This CDR3 has 15 amino acids. Looked up from germline, CDR1 is SGHTA and CDR2 is FQGNSA. V shed 5 bases, J shed 4 bases, and the junction held 8 bases outside the gene matches. In DNA, the CDR3 is TGTGCCAGCAGCCTACAGACTAGCGGCCTAGAGACCCAGTACTTC. Its translation: CASSLQTSGLETQYF.

The V gene is TRBV5-1, the J gene TRBJ2-4; maybe TRBD1 (5 bases). Trimming left V 0 bases short and J 0 bases short, with 16 bases between. The CDR3 totals 18 residues. Germline loops: CDR1 SGHRS, CDR2 YFSETQ. Here the CDR3 reads CASSLAPGTGIAKNIQYF. The CDR3 DNA follows: TGCGCCAGCAGCTTGGCCCCCGGAACAGGTATAGCCAAAAACATTCAGTACTTC.

In its sample, this clonotype was seen a few times. V gene TRBV6-2 or TRBV6-3 combines with J gene TRBJ2-1; 9 nucleotides line up with TRBD1. CDR1 and CDR2 (germline): MNHEY, SVGEGT. The junction had 19 bases not matched to a gene; V was cut back by 6 bases and J by 4 bases. This CDR3 is 19 amino acids long. DNA of the CDR3: TGTGCCAGCAGCCCTTATAGGGGCACCGGGACAGGGAGGTACAATGAGCAGTTCTTC. Translating it yields CASSPYRGTGTGRYNEQFF.

The gene calls are TRBV5-1 and TRBJ1-2; D not certain. V lost 4 bases to trimming and J lost 4 bases, with 14 bases between them. The CDR3 spans 14 residues. Germline V gene lookup returns CDR1 SGHRS and CDR2 YFSETQ. The CDR3 nucleotides are TGCGCCAGCAGCGTGGAGTTCCTAAGCTATGGCTACACCTTC. Its translation is CASSVEFLSYGYTF.

The J gene is TRBJ2-1, the V gene TRBV4-2; no clear D. V lost 1 base, J lost 3 bases, and 13 bases lay in between. The CDR3 contains 16 residues. Germline assignment: CDR1 LGHNA and CDR2 YNFKEQ. DNA of the CDR3: TGTGCCAGCAGCCAAGCGACAAAAGGGATCTACAATGAGCAGTTCTTC. This sequence encodes CASSQATKGIYNEQFF.

The chain links TRBV3-1 to TRBJ2-1; unclear D gene. The germline V and J ends were trimmed by 3 bases and 6 bases, with 6 bases remaining between them. CDR1 and CDR2 from the germline V gene are LGHDT and YNNKEL (reference sequence). The CDR3 is 12 amino acids. In nucleotides, the CDR3 is TGTGCCAGCAGCCAGTCAACCAATGAGCAGTTCTTC. It translates to CASSQSTNEQFF.

The rearrangement links TRBV10-2 to TRBJ1-2; D may be TRBD1 (5 bases). Trimming took 8 bases from V and 4 from J, leaving 14 bases between them. The CDR3 extends over 13 amino acids. CDR1 is WSHSY and CDR2 is SAAADI in the germline V gene. CDR3 bases: TGCGCCAGCGGGGCAGAACAGATCTATGGCTACACCTTC. The encoded protein is CASGAEQIYGYTF.

The genes are TRBV15 and TRBJ1-1; D is undetermined. V lost 5 bases and J lost 9, with 13 bases in between. Germline V gene sequence: CDR1 LNHNV, CDR2 YYDKDF (reference sequence). This CDR3 has 12 amino acids. Here the CDR3 DNA reads TGTGCCACCAGCCGGGGAACAGCCAAAGCTTTCTTT. This encodes CATSRGTAKAFF.

This clonotype has just a few counts. The chain joins TRBV20-1 to TRBJ2-7, with 13 bases aligning to TRBD2. The germline CDR1 and CDR2 sequences are DFQATT and SNEGSKA (reference sequence). J lost 1 base, V lost 2 bases, and 5 bases had no gene match. The length of the CDR3 is 16 residues. CDR3: CSARPGTSGTSYEQYF. CDR3 coding DNA: TGCAGTGCTAGACCCGGGACTAGCGGGACATCCTACGAGCAGTACTTC.

Comment on this clonotype: Germline and junction disagree at one end, which may indicate a read error. The V call is TRBV6-6, the J call TRBJ1-6; D not certain. This CDR3 has 16 amino acids. The germline V gene encodes CDR1 MNHNY and CDR2 SVGAGI (reference sequence). CDR3 DNA sequence: TGTGCCGGCAGTTATTCCCGACCTACTTATAATTCACCCCTCCACTTT. Its translation is CAGSYSRPTYNSPLHF.

The V gene is TRBV12-3 or TRBV12-4, the J gene TRBJ2-2; 8 bases match TRBD1. J was trimmed by 6 bases and V by 5 bases; bases with no gene match: 5. The CDR3 extends over 14 amino acids. CDR3 protein: CASSRRTGPGELFF. The CDR3 DNA sequence: TGTGCCAGCAGTCGCAGGACAGGGCCCGGGGAGCTGTTTTTT.

The table lists this clonotype with many counts. The V call is TRBV7-2, the J call TRBJ2-3; D unclear. The CDR3 loop spans 13 amino acids. Germline V gene sequence: CDR1 SGHTA, CDR2 FQGNSA. V was cut by 5 bases and J by 11 bases, with 17 bases left in between. The CDR3, as DNA: TGTGCCAGCAGCCAAAACCCAGCACCAATGCAGTATTTT. Its translation: CASSQNPAPMQYF.

The CDR3 DNA is TGCAGTGCTAGTGAAATCGGGTCCTCCCCTCCCGGCGCGCAGTATTTT. Protein sequence: CSASEIGSSPPGAQYF. The rearrangement joins TRBV20-1 to TRBJ2-3; D is ambiguous. Germline V gene data show CDR1 as DFQATT and CDR2 as SNEGSKA (reference sequence). The V end was cut by 3 bases, the J end by 10 bases, with 26 bases between. This CDR3 region has 16 residues.

The V call is TRBV6-4, the J call TRBJ1-5; D uncertain. The V end lost 2 bases, the J end lost 2 bases, and 4 bases lay between the germline ends. Germline assignment: CDR1 MRHNA and CDR2 SNTAGT. The CDR3 runs to 13 residues. The CDR3 nucleotides read TGTGCCAGCAGTGACGAGGGCAATCAGCCCCAGCATTTT. Its protein is CASSDEGNQPQHF.

This rearrangement joins TRBV7-9 to TRBJ2-1; D possibly uses TRBD1 or TRBD2 (5 bases each). Germline CDR1 is SEHNR and CDR2 is FQNEAQ (reference sequence). This CDR3 spans 13 amino acids. The ends were cut back, 3 bases at V and 6 bases at J, with 9 bases in the middle. The CDR3 DNA is TGTGCCAGCAGCTTCGACAGCGGCAATGAGCAGTTCTTC. Protein: CASSFDSGNEQFF.